This T cell receptor (beta chain) was captured in a study of technical replicates of blood from a handful of donors. Data came from immunoSEQ multiplex PCR; TCRdb stores just in-frame clones and leaves some out. The table records some 80,000 clones, 90% to 95% of them present only once. Germline lookup yields CDR1 ENHRY and CDR2 SYGVKD. V was trimmed by 6 bases and J by 2 bases, leaving 14 bases between them. This CDR3 comprises 14 residues. The receptor was isolated from a human donor in good health. The rearrangement links TRBV10-3 to TRBJ2-7, with D maybe TRBD1 (5 bases). Sequencing input: T cells isolated from PBMCs. The CDR3 DNA reads TGTGCCATCAGAGGGGCCAGGGCCGCCTACGAGCAGTACTTC. Translated: CAIRGARAAYEQYF.